This TCR beta chain is from a study of T cell repertoires in aging, cancer and after chemotherapy. For the study at large: Repeat sampling of healthy donors over several months to years showed clear clonal overlap.

The template was genomic DNA from peripheral blood, not RNA. This clonotype has more than one count but fewer than ten. What it binds is unknown. TRB rearrangements spanning V, D and J were amplified using mixed TRB-A/B primers. A single record per CDR3 protein comes from TCRdb applying MiXCR to the multiplex PCR reads. The sample holds some 9,600 distinct CDR3 sequences; less than 45% are singletons and the top ten take 1.5% to 2%. V trimming: 5 bases; J trimming: 5 bases; junction bases outside the gene matches: 8. The CDR3 is 14 residues long. Findings and caveats of the study: Compared with age-matched healthy donors, untreated hematological or solid cancer patients showed higher blood TCR clonality. Rebound thymic output was suggested by rising median generation probability during chemotherapy in each cancer cohort.

The clonotype was recovered from a human donor in good health. The specimen sequenced was blood. The V and J genes are TRBV12-3 or TRBV12-4 and TRBJ2-5; 7 bases fit TRBD1. Here the CDR3 DNA reads TGTGCCAGCAGTCAAACAGGGGCAGGGGAGACCCAGTACTTC. Protein sequence: CASSQTGAGETQYF.